Included here is one T cell receptor (beta chain) sequence, with context. As yet, its antigen is unknown. One end of the junction is discordant with germline, which a read error may explain. This sample is drawn from a study of T-cell reconstitution after alpha-beta-depleted transplantation in children. General study results and limits: In some patients, recipient T cells and intrathymic progenitors surviving conditioning explained high day-60 diversity. In patients about two months after transplant, alpha-beta T cells reportedly arose from several hundred expanded graft clones. Counts and diversity of T cells one year after transplant came mostly from newly produced T cells.

Unique molecular identifiers featured in how the TCRbeta library was prepared. TCRdb independently ran MiXCR on the PCR reads; one entry per CDR3 protein. The data contain around 300,000 distinct CDR3 sequences, 20% to 30% of them singletons. Germline CDR1 reads MGHDK; CDR2 reads SYGVNS. CDR3 length: 13 residues. Source: PBMCs, mostly from graft donor cells, taken 180 days after TCRalphabeta/CD19-depleted stem cell transplant. The V call is TRBV25-1, the J call TRBJ1-2; 8 bases align to TRBD1. The sequence was obtained from a male patient younger than 18 who had a stem cell transplant for acute lymphoblastic leukemia, so the T cells may come from the graft donor. For the CDR3, the DNA is TGTGCCAGCATGAAGGGACAGGCGGATGGCCACACCTTC. Translated, it gives CASMKGQADGHTF.